The 22 T cell receptor beta chains presented below share a single source sample, sequenced in a study of T cell responses to AZD1222 COVID-19 vaccine. The table came from immunoSEQ multiplex PCR; TCRdb's copy has only in-frame clones and leaves some out. The sample gives roughly 110,000 clones, approximately 90% of which show up once; around 12% is in the top ten. The sequences come from peripheral blood, collected on day 0 of AZD1222 vaccination. These receptor sequences come from an adult in good health.

CDR3 in amino acids: CASSYQPGQGVTSYEQYF. The CDR3 nucleotides read TGTGCCAGCAGTTACCAACCCGGACAGGGAGTCACGTCCTACGAGCAGTACTTC. This chain uses TRBV6-2 or TRBV6-3 with TRBJ2-7, with 8 positions matching TRBD1. The CDR3 totals 18 residues. The V gene's germline CDR1 is MNHEY and CDR2 SVGEGT. V lost 2 bases to trimming and J lost 1 base; unmatched junction nucleotides: 13.

The CDR3 DNA reads as TGTGCCAGCAGTACAGAGTGGAACACCGGGGAGCTGTTTTTT. Translation gives CASSTEWNTGELFF. V is TRBV5-4 and J is TRBJ2-2; D is unclear. V was clipped by 5 bases and J by 1 base, with 9 bases between them. The CDR3 length is 14 residues. Germline assignment: CDR1 SGHNT and CDR2 YYREEE (reference sequence).

The chain employs TRBV5-6 and TRBJ2-3; D is uncertain. V lost 1 base, J lost 4 bases, and 7 bases lay in between. CDR3 length equals 13 residues. Looked up from germline, CDR1 is SGHDT and CDR2 is YYEEEE. For the CDR3, the DNA is TGTGCCAGCAGCTTGACACGCGCAGATACGCAGTATTTT. Protein: CASSLTRADTQYF.

The rearrangement links TRBV7-8 to TRBJ2-3, with 9 bases that match TRBD2. Germline V lookup: CDR1 SGHVS, CDR2 FQNEAQ. J was trimmed by 4 bases and V by 0 bases; bases with no gene match: 5. CDR3 length equals 16 residues. The CDR3 DNA sequence: TGTGCCAGCAGCTTAGCCGCGGGAGGGCCTGCAGATACGCAGTATTTT. Its protein product is CASSLAAGGPADTQYF.

The chain recombines TRBV19 with TRBJ1-2; D remains ambiguous. The CDR3 totals 12 residues. Germline-derived CDR1 and CDR2 are LNHDA and SQIVND (reference sequence). V lost 1 base to trimming and J lost 8 bases, with 8 bases between them. CDR3 in amino acids: CASSIAVTGYTF. CDR3 DNA sequence: TGTGCCAGTAGTATAGCAGTCACGGGCTACACCTTC.

This chain joins TRBV10-3 and TRBJ2-1, with D perhaps TRBD2 (5 bases). The CDR3 has 16 residues. V dropped 10 bases and J dropped 0 bases, with 19 bases sitting between them. Germline V gives CDR1 ENHRY, CDR2 SYGVKD. The CDR3 DNA follows: TGTGCCACAGACCCTGGGAGCGGTAGCTCCTACAATGAGCAGTTCTTC. This encodes CATDPGSGSSYNEQFF.

The chain employs TRBV30 and TRBJ2-7; D ambiguous. The CDR3 has 11 amino acids. Between the trimmed V and J ends, which lost 7 bases and 5 bases, there was a span of 12 bases. The germline gives CDR1 GTSNPN, CDR2 SVGIG (reference sequence). The CDR3 protein is CAYKMLDEQYF. Here the CDR3 DNA reads TGTGCCTATAAAATGTTGGACGAGCAGTACTTC.

CDR3 DNA: TGCGCCAGCAGCCAAGAGTTTCGGGACAGCAATGAGCAGTTCTTC. It is translated as CASSQEFRDSNEQFF. The chain carries TRBV4-3 and TRBJ2-1; 7 bases map to TRBD1. With 0 bases clipped from V and 6 bases from J, the junction kept 5 bases outside the gene matches. The CDR3 has 15 residues. Germline V gene lookup returns CDR1 LGHNA and CDR2 YSLEER.

V and J are TRBV27 and TRBJ2-3; 15 nucleotides match TRBD2. From germline, CDR1 is MNHEY and CDR2 SMNVEV (reference sequence). The CDR3 is 21 residues long. J was trimmed by 4 bases and V by 6 bases; bases with no gene match: 20. Written as DNA, the CDR3 is TGTGCCAGCAGGCTAAAAGGACTAGCGGGAGGGCGGTTCATTGTAGCAGATACGCAGTATTTT. Residues: CASRLKGLAGGRFIVADTQYF.

The chain combines TRBV7-3 with TRBJ2-2; D is ambiguous. Germline CDR1 is SGHTA and CDR2 is FQGTGA. Between the trimmed V and J ends, which lost 1 base and 0 bases, there was a span of 15 bases. This CDR3 comprises 18 residues. Here the CDR3 reads CASSLRARGLANTGELFF. CDR3 DNA sequence: TGTGCCAGCAGCTTAAGGGCCCGTGGGCTGGCGAACACCGGGGAGCTGTTTTTT. The whole variable domain, remainder taken from reference TRBV7-3 and TRBJ2-2, is GAGVSQTPSNKVTEKGKYVELRCDPISGHTALYWYRQSLGQGPEFLIYFQGTGAADDSGLPNDRFFAVRPEGSVSTLKIQRTERGDSAVYLCASSLRARGLANTGELFFGEGSRLTVL.

V gene TRBV30 combines with J gene TRBJ2-3; the match to TRBD2 covers 9 bases. CDR1 and CDR2 from the germline V gene are GTSNPN and SVGIG (reference sequence). The trim removed 4 bases at V and 2 bases at J, leaving 10 bases unmatched. The CDR3 loop spans 16 amino acids. The CDR3 nucleotides read TGTGCCTGGAATCTCGGGCTAGCGGGAAACACAGATACGCAGTATTTT. Protein product: CAWNLGLAGNTDTQYF.

V usage is TRBV7-2 and J usage is TRBJ2-4; D is perhaps TRBD2 (6 bases). V lost 5 bases and J lost 8, with 10 bases in between. The germline gives CDR1 SGHTA, CDR2 FQGNSA. This CDR3 has 12 amino acids. The CDR3 nucleotides read TGTGCCAGCAGCACCTCGGGAGACATTCAGTACTTC. Translated, it gives CASSTSGDIQYF.

This chain uses TRBV7-9 with TRBJ2-7; 8 positions match TRBD2. CDR3 size: 13 residues. CDR1 and CDR2 (germline): SEHNR, FQNEAQ (reference sequence). Germline trimming cut 5 bases from V and 11 bases from J; bases unmatched to any gene: 11. In nucleotides, the CDR3 is TGTGCCAGCAGCGAACCGGGACTAGAGGTTAAGTACTTC. Translation gives CASSEPGLEVKYF.

The rearrangement joins TRBV21-1 to TRBJ1-2; TRBD1, the table's D call, lacks a check against the DNA. TRBV21-1 is classified as a pseudogene. This CDR3 has 16 residues. CDR3 in DNA: TGTGCCAGCAGCTCGAATGACAGGGGGGTAGGTGGAGGCTACACCTTC. Protein sequence: CASSSNDRGVGGGYTF.

The rearrangement uses TRBV29-1 and TRBJ2-7, with 10 bases that match TRBD1. Trimming cost V 4 bases and J 1 base; bases outside gene matches: 4. CDR3 length: 14 amino acids. CDR1 is SQVTM and CDR2 is ANQGSEA in the germline V gene. The CDR3 coding sequence is TGCAGCGTTGGGTGGACAGGGGGGTCCTACGAGCAGTACTTC. Amino acid sequence: CSVGWTGGSYEQYF.

CDR3 sequence: CATSRLRQGDTEAFF. CDR3 DNA sequence: TGTGCCACCAGCAGACTTCGACAGGGGGACACTGAAGCTTTCTTT. This chain uses TRBV15 with TRBJ1-1; 9 positions agree with TRBD1. CDR3 size: 15 residues. Germline V gene data show CDR1 as LNHNV and CDR2 as YYDKDF (reference sequence). The ends lost 2 bases at V and 3 bases at J; junction bases unmatched: 4.

The V call is TRBV28, the J call TRBJ1-1; 7 nucleotides line up with TRBD1. V lost 5 bases, J lost 6 bases, and 9 bases stayed unmatched. This CDR3 is 14 amino acids long. Germline V gene sequence: CDR1 MDHEN, CDR2 SYDVKM. CDR3 sequence reads: CASSTLQGLAEAFF. Written as DNA, the CDR3 is TGTGCCAGCAGTACACTACAGGGGTTGGCTGAAGCTTTCTTT.

The chain employs TRBV6-2 or TRBV6-3 and TRBJ2-1; no definite D call. Germline V lookup: CDR1 MNHEY, CDR2 SVGEGT. The V end lost 5 bases, the J end lost 4 bases, and 6 bases lay between the germline ends. The CDR3 totals 12 residues. In nucleotides, the CDR3 is TGTGCCAGCAGTATCGGATACAATGAGCAGTTCTTC. Protein product: CASSIGYNEQFF.

The chain couples TRBV5-1 to TRBJ1-1, with a tentative D call TRBD1 (5 bases). The V end lost 4 bases, the J end lost 1 base, and 11 bases lay between the germline ends. Germline V gene lookup returns CDR1 SGHRS and CDR2 YFSETQ. This CDR3 is built from 14 residues. This chain's CDR3 is CASSPLGQNTEAFF. The CDR3, as DNA: TGCGCCAGCAGCCCCCTCGGACAGAACACTGAAGCTTTCTTT. Based on the CDR3 plus reference TRBV5-1 and TRBJ1-1, the full variable domain is KAGVTQTPRYLIKTRGQQVTLSCSPISGHRSVSWYQQTPGQGLQFLFEYFSETQRNKGNFPGRFSGRQFSNSRSEMNVSTLELGDSALYLCASSPLGQNTEAFFGQGTRLTVV.

The genes are TRBV19 and TRBJ2-5, with D perhaps TRBD2 (5 bases). The germline CDR1 and CDR2 sequences are LNHDA and SQIVND (reference sequence). The CDR3 is made up of 13 amino acids. The V and J ends lost 5 bases and 5 bases respectively, with 12 bases between them. CDR3 in amino acids: CASSSDWAETQYF. The DNA of the CDR3 is TGTGCCAGTAGTTCGGACTGGGCGGAGACCCAGTACTTC.

The CDR3 loop is CASSLTRYEQYF. In nucleotides, the CDR3 is TGCGCCAGCAGCTTGACTCGGTACGAGCAGTACTTC. V is TRBV5-1 and J is TRBJ2-7; D uncertain. The ends were cut back, 1 base at V and 4 bases at J, with 6 bases in the middle. Germline-derived CDR1 and CDR2 are SGHRS and YFSETQ. The CDR3 has 12 amino acids.

J is TRBJ1-5 and V is TRBV24-1, with 7 bases identical to TRBD1. The CDR3 sequence is 14 residues long. V shed 5 bases and J 2 bases; nucleotides not matched to a gene: 2. Per the germline V gene, CDR1 is KGHDR and CDR2 is SFDVKD. The CDR3 DNA follows: TGTGCCACCAGTGCTGGGACAGGCAATCAGCCCCAGCATTTT. It encodes CATSAGTGNQPQHF.